The 22 T cell receptor beta chains below were found in one sample sequenced in a study of blood T cell repertoires in COVID-19. Clones were read by immunoSEQ multiplex PCR, and TCRdb kept only the in-frame ones, dropping some. Here the sample spans about 60,000 clones, roughly 84% being singletons. Sequencing was done on a sample of peripheral blood. The receptors derive from a man in his 70s with acute or convalescent COVID-19.

The gene calls are TRBV9 and TRBJ1-2; TRBD1 matches 8 bases. CDR1 SGDLS and CDR2 YYNGEE come from the germline V gene. Unmatched junction bases numbered 9, after V lost 5 bases and J lost 0 bases. There are 16 residues in the CDR3. In nucleotides, the CDR3 is TGTGCCAGCAGTTCTACAGGGGGGCTAGCTAACTATGGCTACACCTTC. Its translation is CASSSTGGLANYGYTF.

The rearrangement uses TRBV5-6 and TRBJ1-5, with TRBD1 matching over 9 bases. With V trimmed by 3 bases and J by 7 bases, 5 bases remained unmatched. The CDR3 spans 14 residues. Germline lookup yields CDR1 SGHDT and CDR2 YYEEEE. The CDR3 DNA is TGTGCCAGCAGCTCGGGACAGGGACGCCAGCCCCAGCATTTT. Protein product: CASSSGQGRQPQHF. The whole variable domain, remainder taken from reference TRBV5-6 and TRBJ1-5, is DAGVTQSPTHLIKTRGQQVTLRCSPKSGHDTVSWYQQALGQGPQFIFQYYEEEERQRGNFPDRFSGHQFPNYSSELNVNALLLGDSALYLCASSSGQGRQPQHFGDGTRLSIL.

The rearrangement links TRBV12-3 or TRBV12-4 to TRBJ1-2; tentative D call: TRBD1 (6 bases). Trimming removed 8 bases from V and 4 bases from J, with 14 bases in between. This CDR3 contains 13 residues. The CDR3 sequence: CASQYGQSYGYTF. CDR3 DNA sequence: TGTGCCAGCCAGTACGGACAGTCCTATGGCTACACCTTC.

The rearrangement uses TRBV6-5 and TRBJ2-1, with D possibly matching TRBD2 (6 bases). From germline, CDR1 is MNHEY and CDR2 SVGAGI. V lost 5 bases and J 6 bases, leaving 17 bases between the germline ends. CDR3 length equals 15 residues. In nucleotides, the CDR3 is TGTGCCAGCAGTAAACGAACGGGACTTACCAATGAGCAGTTCTTC. It yields the protein CASSKRTGLTNEQFF.

This clone was observed a handful of times. The chain carries TRBV28 and TRBJ1-6; the D gene is possibly TRBD1 (5 bases). The V end lost 7 bases, the J end lost 7 bases, and 23 bases lay between the germline ends. Germline loops: CDR1 MDHEN, CDR2 SYDVKM. This CDR3 is 17 amino acids long. This CDR3 reads CASKLRFWGTQNSPLHF. The CDR3 DNA reads as TGTGCCAGCAAACTGCGGTTTTGGGGCACTCAAAATTCACCCCTCCACTTT.

This chain uses TRBV5-1 with TRBJ2-5, with 7 bases aligning to TRBD2. Germline CDR1 SGHRS, CDR2 YFSETQ. This CDR3 has 16 amino acids. The junction had 11 bases not matched to a gene; V was cut back by 4 bases and J by 2 bases. Here the CDR3 reads CASSRGSTQLQETQYF. The DNA of the CDR3 is TGCGCCAGCAGCCGCGGGAGCACTCAACTACAAGAGACCCAGTACTTC.

The chain links TRBV5-4 to TRBJ2-3; possibly TRBD1 for D (6 bases). V dropped 4 bases and J dropped 0 bases, with 12 bases sitting between them. The CDR3 extends over 15 amino acids. The germline CDR1 and CDR2 sequences are SGHNT and YYREEE (reference sequence). CDR3 nucleotides: TGTGCCAGCAGCCCCGGGACATCTAGCACAGATACGCAGTATTTT. The encoded protein is CASSPGTSSTDTQYF.

The J gene is TRBJ2-3, the V gene TRBV19; no reliable D call. The V end was cut by 2 bases, the J end by 2 bases, with 5 bases between. CDR1 LNHDA and CDR2 SQIVND come from the germline V gene (reference sequence). The CDR3 has 13 amino acids. CDR3 sequence: CASSIIYTDTQYF. Here the CDR3 DNA reads TGTGCCAGTAGTATAATCTACACAGATACGCAGTATTTT. Combining the CDR3 with reference TRBV19 and TRBJ2-3 gives the whole variable domain DGGITQSPKYLFRKEGQNVTLSCEQNLNHDAMYWYRQDPGQGLRLIYYSQIVNDFQKGDIAEGYSVSREKKESFPLTVTSAQKNPTAFYLCASSIIYTDTQYFGPGTRLTVL.

The chain recombines TRBV12-3 or TRBV12-4 with TRBJ1-6; no firm D call. Trimming cost V 6 bases and J 5 bases, with 5 bases left between them. The CDR3 sequence is 12 residues long. The CDR3 sequence is CASSFDNSPLHF. In DNA, the CDR3 is TGTGCCAGCAGCTTCGATAATTCACCCCTCCACTTT.

This clone was picked up one time. The chain couples TRBV2 to TRBJ1-4; D is unresolved. CDR1 SNHLY and CDR2 FYNNEI come from the germline V gene. The CDR3 extends over 13 amino acids. Trimming stripped 7 bases from V and 3 bases from J, with 9 bases between. The CDR3 reads CASTREANEKLFF. CDR3 coding DNA: TGTGCCAGCACGAGAGAGGCTAATGAAAAACTGTTTTTT.

This chain's CDR3 is CASSRRNGYTF. In DNA, the CDR3 is TGCGCCAGCAGCCGGAGGAATGGCTACACCTTC. The chain has TRBV5-1 and TRBJ1-2; the D is unclear. The length of the CDR3 is 11 residues. Between the trimmed V and J ends, which lost 4 bases and 6 bases, there was a span of 7 bases. Germline assignment: CDR1 SGHRS and CDR2 YFSETQ.

The V call is TRBV28, the J call TRBJ2-1, with TRBD1 matching 11 bases. The trim removed 7 bases at V and 14 bases at J, leaving 13 bases unmatched. The V gene's germline CDR1 is MDHEN and CDR2 SYDVKM. This CDR3 is 14 amino acids long. Here the CDR3 reads CASTQDRGRRFEFF. For the CDR3, the DNA is TGTGCCAGCACCCAGGACAGGGGGCGCAGATTCGAGTTCTTC.

The V call is TRBV25-1, the J call TRBJ1-1, with unresolved D. In germline, CDR1 is MGHDK, CDR2 SYGVNS. Trimming pared 4 bases from V and 8 bases from J, leaving 8 bases between. This CDR3 contains 11 residues. The CDR3 here is CASSGAIEAFF. The DNA of the CDR3 is TGTGCCAGCAGTGGGGCAATAGAAGCTTTCTTT.

The rearrangement uses TRBV6-1 and TRBJ2-5; D is undetermined. Germline CDR1 is MNHNS and CDR2 is SASEGT. The CDR3 sequence is 12 residues long. The V end was cut by 2 bases, the J end by 5 bases, with 6 bases between. The CDR3 bases are TGTGCCAGCAGTGAAAGCCTTGAGACCCAGTACTTC. The encoded protein is CASSESLETQYF.

The chain employs TRBV9 and TRBJ1-2, with D tentatively TRBD1 (6 bases). The CDR3 covers 16 residues. Germline V gene lookup returns CDR1 SGDLS and CDR2 YYNGEE. V was cut by 3 bases and J by 3 bases, with 18 bases left in between. In DNA form, the CDR3 reads TGTGCCAGCAGCGCAAGTCCGCGAACAGGGTACTATGGCTACACCTTC. Amino acids: CASSASPRTGYYGYTF.

This clone was observed once. The genes are TRBV18 and TRBJ2-1; TRBD2 is a possible D gene (5 bases). Trimming shortened V by 6 bases and J by 10 bases, and 13 bases separated the two germline ends. The CDR3 consists of 12 residues. Germline V gives CDR1 KGHSH, CDR2 LQKENI. CDR3 residues: CASSQGLSEQFF. The CDR3 nucleotides read TGTGCCAGCTCCCAAGGACTGTCGGAGCAGTTCTTC.

The rearrangement joins TRBV3-1 (or the pseudogene TRBV3-2) to TRBJ2-3; 8 bases are shared with TRBD2. Looked up from germline, CDR1 is LGHDT and CDR2 is YNNKEL (reference sequence). The CDR3 is 14 amino acids. V dropped 2 bases and J dropped 4; count of bases not matched to a gene: 2. The CDR3 is CASSQRGGPDTQYF. The DNA for the CDR3 is TGTGCCAGCAGCCAACGGGGGGGGCCAGATACGCAGTATTTT.

This clone showed up just a few times. The rearrangement uses TRBV30 and TRBJ2-1; 11 positions match TRBD1. Germline CDR1 reads GTSNPN; CDR2 reads SVGIG (reference sequence). The CDR3 consists of 15 residues. V lost 2 bases to trimming and J lost 6 bases; unmatched junction nucleotides: 6. This chain's CDR3 is CAWSPSGTGGNEQFF. The CDR3 DNA reads TGTGCCTGGAGTCCCTCCGGGACAGGGGGCAATGAGCAGTTCTTC.

The CDR3: CSVRSLQGRDTQYF. The DNA for the CDR3 is TGCAGCGTTAGAAGCCTACAGGGTCGCGATACGCAGTATTTT. The V call is TRBV29-1, the J call TRBJ2-3; possible D gene TRBD1, 6 bases. V was pared by 5 bases and J by 6 bases, with 18 bases between. Per germline, CDR1 SQVTM and CDR2 ANQGSEA. The CDR3 contains 14 residues.

The rearrangement links TRBV18 to TRBJ2-7; a weak D match, TRBD2 (5 bases). V was shortened by 3 bases and J by 2 bases, with 11 bases between the two germline ends. This CDR3 contains 14 residues. In germline, CDR1 is KGHSH, CDR2 LQKENI. The CDR3 DNA sequence: TGTGCCAGCTCACCCCCGGGGTTAACCTACGAGCAGTACTTC. It yields the protein CASSPPGLTYEQYF.

In DNA, the CDR3 is TGTGCCAGCAGCTTACCCCTAGGGGTAGAAAACTATGGCTACACCTTC. Amino acid sequence: CASSLPLGVENYGYTF. The chain couples TRBV7-9 to TRBJ1-2, with a weak D call TRBD1 (5 bases). The CDR3 loop spans 16 amino acids. Trimming took 2 bases from V and 2 from J, leaving 15 bases between them. Looked up from germline, CDR1 is SEHNR and CDR2 is FQNEAQ (reference sequence).

This rearrangement joins TRBV5-1 to TRBJ2-2; possibly TRBD2 for D (6 bases). Germline CDR1 and CDR2: SGHRS and YFSETQ. This CDR3 contains 14 residues. Deletions cut 3 bases from V and 4 bases from J, with 10 bases between. The CDR3 loop reads CASSSGVFTGELFF. CDR3 sequence (DNA): TGCGCCAGCAGCTCGGGGGTTTTCACCGGGGAGCTGTTTTTT.